These 8 T cell receptor beta chains were sequenced from one sample in a study of OX40 agonist ivuxolimab in advanced cancers. Data came from immunoSEQ multiplex PCR; TCRdb stores just in-frame clones and leaves some out. The table shows some 40,000 clones, with around 92% occurring only once. Sample: CD4+ or CD8+ T cells sorted from blood, taken in a trial of the OX40 agonist ivuxolimab. Every receptor here comes from an adult with an advanced solid tumor such as melanoma, head and neck, liver or kidney cancer.

The J gene is TRBJ2-7, the V gene TRBV28; D gene uncertain. Trimming cost V 4 bases and J 3 bases, with 4 bases left between them. CDR1 and CDR2 (germline): MDHEN, SYDVKM. This CDR3 region has 11 residues. In DNA form, the CDR3 reads TGTGCCAGCAGTTCGATCTACGAGCAGTACTTC. Amino acids: CASSSIYEQYF. The entire variable domain, with the rest obtained from reference TRBV28 and TRBJ2-7, is as follows: DVKVTQSSRYLVKRTGEKVFLECVQDMDHENMFWYRQDPGLGLRLIYFSYDVKMKEKGDIPEGYSVSREKKERFSLILESASTNQTSMYLCASSSIYEQYFGPGTRLTVT.

V gene TRBV5-5 combines with J gene TRBJ2-7; 14 nucleotides align to TRBD2. CDR3 length: 16 amino acids. V was pared by 3 bases and J by 6 bases, with 8 bases of the junction left unmatched. From germline, CDR1 is SGHKS and CDR2 YYEKEE (reference sequence). CDR3 DNA: TGTGCCAGCAGCTCGGGGGCGGGACTAGCGGGAGTCGAGCAGTACTTC. This gives the protein CASSSGAGLAGVEQYF.

The V and J genes are TRBV27 and TRBJ2-5, with unresolved D. The J call may not be correct, given that the DNA end is closer to TRBJ2-7. The CDR3 is made up of 16 amino acids. Per the germline V gene, CDR1 is MNHEY and CDR2 is SMNVEV (reference sequence). The CDR3 DNA reads TGTGCCAGCAGTTTAGCAGCTAGATTGAGCTCCTACGAGCAGTACTTC. It codes for CASSLAARLSSYEQYF.

The V gene is TRBV4-1, the J gene TRBJ2-1, with D hard to call. V was trimmed by 10 bases and J by 10 bases, leaving 11 bases between them. The CDR3 covers 10 residues. The germline gives CDR1 MGHRA, CDR2 YSYEKL. Here the CDR3 reads CATSNGEQFF. CDR3 coding DNA: TGCGCCACTTCTAATGGCGAGCAGTTCTTC.

The genes are TRBV9 and TRBJ2-2, with TRBD1 as a possible D gene (5 bases). Germline values: CDR1 SGDLS, CDR2 YYNGEE. This CDR3 spans 15 amino acids. V was cut by 0 bases and J by 5 bases, with 11 bases left in between. Here the CDR3 DNA reads TGTGCCAGCAGCGTAGAGGGCAGGGCAACCGGGGAGCTGTTTTTT. It codes for CASSVEGRATGELFF.

The gene calls are TRBV5-1 and TRBJ2-2; D possibly corresponds to TRBD1 (6 bases). CDR1 and CDR2 (germline): SGHRS, YFSETQ. The CDR3 is 13 amino acids. V lost 5 bases and J lost 1, with 6 bases in between. The CDR3 here is CASRQGNTGELFF. DNA for the CDR3: TGCGCCAGCAGACAGGGGAACACCGGGGAGCTGTTTTTT. The variable domain in full, completed from reference TRBV5-1 and TRBJ2-2, reads KAGVTQTPRYLIKTRGQQVTLSCSPISGHRSVSWYQQTPGQGLQFLFEYFSETQRNKGNFPGRFSGRQFSNSRSEMNVSTLELGDSALYLCASRQGNTGELFFGEGSRLTVL.

The chain couples TRBV4-1 to TRBJ1-5, with D tentatively TRBD1 (5 bases). There are 15 residues in the CDR3. Germline values: CDR1 MGHRA, CDR2 YSYEKL. V lost 4 bases and J 5 bases, leaving 15 bases between the germline ends. The CDR3 sequence: CASSLETVGDQPQHF. The CDR3 DNA is TGCGCCAGCAGCCTGGAGACAGTCGGAGATCAGCCCCAGCATTTT.

The V gene is TRBV9, the J gene TRBJ2-3; D possibly corresponds to TRBD2 (6 bases). Trimming removed 4 bases from V and 0 bases from J, with 12 bases in between. The CDR3 has 15 amino acids. From germline, CDR1 is SGDLS and CDR2 YYNGEE. The CDR3 region is CASSPSGGSTDTQYF. Written as DNA, the CDR3 is TGTGCCAGCAGCCCTAGTGGGGGGAGCACAGATACGCAGTATTTT.